This T cell receptor (beta chain) was found in a study of T cell responses to AZD1222 COVID-19 vaccine. Overall study: Second doses were pooled across both intervals (about 4 or about 12 weeks).

As concerns this clone: Its antigen is as yet unknown.

The CDR3 sequence is 16 residues long. V dropped 0 bases and J dropped 1 base, with 9 bases sitting between them. Germline CDR1 reads LNHNV; CDR2 reads YYDKDF (reference sequence). Study findings and constraints: Donors, mostly white British, included more females; clonal diversity was possibly underestimated. Spike-specific TCR breadth and depth were elevated following two AZD1222 doses.

TCRdb keeps only in-frame clones here, not all; method: immunoSEQ multiplex PCR. This repertoire shows 45,000 to 55,000 clones, about 81% found once; its top ten account for 10%. Here the sequenced sample was peripheral blood, taken on day 0 of AZD1222 vaccination. This chain connects TRBV15 to TRBJ2-2, with D unclear. The clonotype was recovered from an adult in good health. This CDR3 reads CATSRDRRLNTGELFF. CDR3 bases: TGTGCCACCAGCAGAGATCGACGGCTGAACACCGGGGAGCTGTTTTTT.